What follows are 23 T cell receptor beta chains derived from one specimen sequenced in a study of human T cells and chemical hapten exposure. Stated time point: pre-sensitization, week 0. The treatment is: therapeutic diphenylcyclopropenone sensitization with weekly scalp DPC. Using its own MiXCR run on the RACE reads, TCRdb lists one record per CDR3 protein. The sample has about 250,000 distinct CDR3 sequences; 7.7% are singletons. This specimen consisted of whole blood, obtained in connection with sensitization to the hapten diphenylcyclopropenone (DPC). The receptors here all came from a man younger than 30 with alopecia areata. Some clones in this sample may be carry-over from other donors' samples.

This rearrangement joins TRBV3-1 to TRBJ1-5, with D uncertain. Trimming pared 0 bases from V and 6 bases from J, leaving 6 bases between. Per germline, CDR1 LGHDT and CDR2 YNNKEL (reference sequence). This CDR3 contains 13 residues. CDR3 DNA sequence: TGTGCCAGCAGCCAAGATCAAGGTCAGCCCCAGCATTTT. Translation: CASSQDQGQPQHF.

In its sample, this clonotype was seen many times. The rearrangement joins TRBV20-1 to TRBJ2-2; D call uncertain. The V and J ends lost 6 bases and 2 bases respectively, with 16 bases between them. This CDR3 is built from 15 residues. Germline CDR1 and CDR2: DFQATT and SNEGSKA (reference sequence). The CDR3 DNA reads as TGCAGTGCGAGACTCCCAGCCATTAACACCGGGGAGCTGTTTTTT. It yields the protein CSARLPAINTGELFF.

J is TRBJ1-6 and V is TRBV11-2; D is unresolved. The CDR3 has 13 amino acids. V lost 5 bases to trimming and J lost 7 bases, with 9 bases between them. Germline CDR1 SGHAT, CDR2 FQNNGV. CDR3 nucleotides: TGTGCCAGCAGCACCGGTCCCAATTCACCCCTCCACTTT. As protein: CASSTGPNSPLHF.

This clonotype was seen a handful of times. This rearrangement joins TRBV12-3 or TRBV12-4 to TRBJ1-2, with D maybe TRBD1 (5 bases). The length of the CDR3 is 16 residues. Between the trimmed V and J ends, which lost 1 base and 4 bases, there was a span of 16 bases. The CDR3 sequence: CASSLEGPLSSYGYTF. The CDR3 DNA reads TGTGCCAGCAGTTTAGAGGGGCCCCTTTCCTCCTATGGCTACACCTTC.

This clonotype was seen only a few times. This sequence joins TRBV5-1 and TRBJ1-6; D remains ambiguous. Germline V CDR1 and CDR2: SGHRS, YFSETQ. V shed 0 bases and J shed 7 bases, with 11 bases lying between them. This CDR3 comprises 15 residues. The CDR3 DNA reads as TGCGCCAGCAGCTTGGAAAGTCCTTTGAATTCACCCCTCCACTTT. Protein sequence: CASSLESPLNSPLHF.

This chain links TRBV3-1 with TRBJ2-3; D is uncertain. Trimming removed 5 bases from V and 6 bases from J, with 12 bases in between. Germline values: CDR1 LGHDT, CDR2 YNNKEL (reference sequence). CDR3 length equals 13 residues. CDR3 amino acids: CASSSVQEDTQYF. CDR3 DNA sequence: TGTGCCAGCAGCTCAGTTCAAGAGGATACGCAGTATTTT.

This clonotype has a count of ten or more. The chain couples TRBV3-1 to TRBJ1-2; TRBD1 might be the D (6 bases). Germline V CDR1 and CDR2: LGHDT, YNNKEL (reference sequence). The CDR3 is 17 amino acids. V dropped 0 bases and J dropped 4 bases, with 18 bases sitting between them. The CDR3 sequence is CASSQDRRGPLLYGYTF. The CDR3 nucleotides read TGTGCCAGCAGCCAAGATAGACGGGGGCCTCTCCTCTATGGCTACACCTTC. The complete variable domain, with remaining parts taken from reference TRBV3-1 and TRBJ1-2, reads DTAVSQTPKYLVTQMGNDKSIKCEQNLGHDTMYWYKQDSKKFLKIMFSYNNKELIINETVPNRFSPKSPDKAHLNLHINSLELGDSAVYFCASSQDRRGPLLYGYTFGSGTRLTVV.

The V call is TRBV7-3, the J call TRBJ2-2, with 12 bases that match TRBD1. Germline values: CDR1 SGHTA, CDR2 FQGTGA. Unmatched junction bases numbered 7, after V lost 5 bases and J lost 9 bases. CDR3 length: 15 residues. The CDR3 DNA reads TGTGCCAGCAGCATCTGGGACAGGGGGCGGTGGGAGCTGTTTTTT. Translation gives CASSIWDRGRWELFF.

The chain combines TRBV4-1 with TRBJ2-3; TRBD2 aligns across 8 bases. The CDR3 totals 14 residues. Germline assignment: CDR1 MGHRA and CDR2 YSYEKL. J gave up 4 bases and V 6 bases, and 6 bases lay outside the gene matches. The CDR3 DNA reads TGCGCCAGCAGGCCTGGACTAGCTGCAGATACGCAGTATTTT. Encoded protein: CASRPGLAADTQYF.

This clonotype showed up just a few times. V is TRBV10-3 and J is TRBJ1-6; D call uncertain. V was shortened by 6 bases and J by 4 bases, with 7 bases between the two germline ends. Germline V CDR1 and CDR2: ENHRY, SYGVKD. The CDR3 consists of 13 residues. CDR3 sequence: CAIRGGYNSPLHF. Written as DNA, the CDR3 is TGTGCCATCAGGGGAGGATATAATTCACCCCTCCACTTT.

This chain joins TRBV9 and TRBJ2-1, with D possibly matching TRBD1 (5 bases). Germline CDR1 reads SGDLS; CDR2 reads YYNGEE. CDR3 length: 13 residues. Between the trimmed V and J ends, which lost 5 bases and 8 bases, there was a span of 14 bases. The CDR3 region is CASSSWGSDEQFF. Written as DNA, the CDR3 is TGTGCCAGCAGTTCATGGGGCAGCGATGAGCAGTTCTTC.

This chain connects TRBV20-1 to TRBJ1-6; D unresolved. Trimming shortened V by 6 bases and J by 9 bases, and 18 bases separated the two germline ends. Germline V gene sequence: CDR1 DFQATT, CDR2 SNEGSKA (reference sequence). The CDR3 sequence is 14 residues long. The CDR3 DNA sequence: TGCAGTGCCCAGATTACCGCTGAGTTTTCACCCCTCCACTTT. It yields the protein CSAQITAEFSPLHF.

This clonotype occurred many times. One end of the junction varies from germline; a read error may be responsible. The rearrangement uses TRBV4-1 and TRBJ1-1, with D unresolved. Germline V gene data show CDR1 as MGHRA and CDR2 as YSYEKL. The CDR3 has 11 amino acids. The CDR3 here is CASNSPQGGYF. The CDR3 region has the DNA TGCGCCAGCAACTCACCACAAGGCGGATACTTT.

J is TRBJ2-7 and V is TRBV20-1; 9 nucleotides match TRBD1. The CDR3 extends over 12 amino acids. From germline, CDR1 is DFQATT and CDR2 SNEGSKA (reference sequence). With V trimmed by 5 bases and J by 5 bases, 4 bases remained unmatched. As DNA, the CDR3 is TGCAGTGCTGAGGACAGGGGCGACGAGCAGTACTTC. Amino acid sequence: CSAEDRGDEQYF.

This clonotype turned up a few times. This chain's CDR3 is CASSPHTVTTEAFF. The CDR3 region has the DNA TGTGCCAGCAGTCCTCATACGGTTACCACTGAAGCTTTCTTT. This chain links TRBV7-9 with TRBJ1-1; the D is unclear. The CDR3 extends over 14 amino acids. Germline CDR1 and CDR2: SEHNR and FQNEAQ (reference sequence). Between the trimmed V and J ends, which lost 6 bases and 4 bases, there was a span of 15 bases.

The V and J genes are TRBV12-5 and TRBJ2-5; D possibly uses TRBD1 or TRBD2 (6 bases each). This CDR3 has 16 residues. Trimming removed 4 bases at V and 5 bases at J, with 20 bases between. In germline, CDR1 is LGHNT, CDR2 FRNRAP. CDR3 sequence (DNA): TGTGCTAGTGGTTCCCCCTGGACAGAGGAGGGGGAGACCCAGTACTTC. Translation: CASGSPWTEEGETQYF.

This sequence joins TRBV7-9 and TRBJ2-1; tentatively, D is TRBD1 or TRBD2 (5 bases each). Trimming left V 1 base short and J 4 bases short, with 8 bases between. Germline V gene sequence: CDR1 SEHNR, CDR2 FQNEAQ (reference sequence). The CDR3 contains 14 residues. CDR3 DNA sequence: TGTGCCAGCAGCTTAGGGGGCGGGTACAATGAGCAGTTCTTC. Its protein product is CASSLGGGYNEQFF.

The chain carries TRBV12-3 or TRBV12-4 and TRBJ2-1; perhaps TRBD2 as D (6 bases). The CDR3 consists of 14 residues. Trimming removed 3 bases from V and 4 bases from J, with 10 bases in between. CDR3 loop: CASSLRDSYNEQFF. The CDR3 region has the DNA TGTGCCAGCAGTTTGCGGGACTCATACAATGAGCAGTTCTTC.

This clonotype was observed a few times. The rearrangement uses TRBV6-5 and TRBJ2-5, with TRBD2 matching 9 bases. Germline CDR1 reads MNHEY; CDR2 reads SVGAGI. The CDR3 runs 16 residues. Unmatched junction bases numbered 11, after V lost 4 bases and J lost 5 bases. Written as DNA, the CDR3 is TGTGCCAGCAGTTCCACCCGGGGACTAGCAATGGAGACCCAGTACTTC. Its translation is CASSSTRGLAMETQYF.

At least ten counts were recorded for this clonotype. The chain uses TRBV6-5 and TRBJ1-1; TRBD1 matches at 7 bases. With V trimmed by 7 bases and J by 9 bases, 5 bases remained unmatched. The CDR3 extends over 11 amino acids. From germline, CDR1 is MNHEY and CDR2 SVGAGI. CDR3 bases: TGTGCCAGCATAAAACAGGGGCAAGCTTTCTTT. This encodes CASIKQGQAFF.

This clonotype appeared many times. The chain links TRBV6-2 or TRBV6-3 to TRBJ1-5, with a tentative D call TRBD1 (6 bases). The CDR3 runs to 14 residues. Trimming took 8 bases from V and 6 from J, leaving 17 bases between them. Germline V gives CDR1 MNHEY, CDR2 SVGEGT. CDR3 bases: TGTGCCAGCGGCGTGAGACAGGCAATTCAGCCCCAGCATTTT. It codes for CASGVRQAIQPQHF.

At least ten counts were recorded for this clonotype. This sequence joins TRBV12-5 and TRBJ2-7; D is ambiguous. Trimming pared 6 bases from V and 6 bases from J, leaving 12 bases between. Germline CDR1 LGHNT, CDR2 FRNRAP. The CDR3 has 12 amino acids. The CDR3 reads CASGHGISEQYV. DNA for the CDR3: TGTGCTAGTGGACACGGAATCTCCGAGCAGTACGTC.

The rearrangement links TRBV18 to TRBJ2-3; 7 positions agree with TRBD1. V lost 6 bases to trimming and J lost 0 bases; unmatched junction nucleotides: 12. Germline V gives CDR1 KGHSH, CDR2 LQKENI. The CDR3 is made up of 17 amino acids. CDR3 DNA sequence: TGTGCCAGCTCTCTCCGGGACAGACCGCTGAGCACAGATACGCAGTATTTT. Its translation is CASSLRDRPLSTDTQYF.